The 24 T cell receptor beta chains below all came from one sample that was sequenced in a study of blood T cell repertoires in COVID-19. Some clones are missing from TCRdb's copy, which holds only in-frame ones; the method was immunoSEQ multiplex PCR. The top ten hold more than 0.7% of the sample, which has over 200,000 clones, around 90% seen once. Sample: peripheral blood. These receptors were obtained from a man aged 55 to 70 with COVID-19, enrolled during active disease.

The chain links TRBV5-1 to TRBJ2-1; TRBD2 matches at 9 bases. V was pared by 0 bases and J by 7 bases, with 8 bases of the junction left unmatched. There are 16 residues in the CDR3. Per germline, CDR1 SGHRS and CDR2 YFSETQ. Here the CDR3 reads CASSLEVSGGRNEQFF. The CDR3 DNA reads as TGCGCCAGCAGCTTGGAAGTTAGCGGGGGACGAAATGAGCAGTTCTTC.

The rearrangement uses TRBV10-1 and TRBJ1-1, with a possible D match to TRBD1 (5 bases). V lost 3 bases and J lost 4, with 15 bases in between. The germline gives CDR1 WNHNN, CDR2 SYGVQD (reference sequence). The CDR3 is 15 amino acids. CDR3 sequence reads: CASSDQGMGGTEAFF. The CDR3 coding sequence is TGCGCCAGCAGTGATCAGGGTATGGGGGGCACTGAAGCTTTCTTT.

This chain links TRBV18 with TRBJ1-1, with TRBD1 matching over 7 bases. The CDR3 sequence is 13 residues long. Unmatched junction bases numbered 3, after V lost 2 bases and J lost 6 bases. Germline V gene data show CDR1 as KGHSH and CDR2 as LQKENI. Here the CDR3 DNA reads TGTGCCAGCTCACCAAAGGGGGCGGCTGAAGCTTTCTTT. Encoded protein: CASSPKGAAEAFF.

CDR3 in amino acids: CAWSRDGGDGNFF. The CDR3 DNA reads as TGTGCCTGGAGTAGAGACGGGGGGGACGGTAATTTCTTT. The chain is built from TRBV30 and TRBJ1-1, with D perhaps TRBD1 (5 bases). The CDR3 covers 13 residues. V lost 2 bases and J lost 13, with 20 bases in between. Germline-derived CDR1 and CDR2 are GTSNPN and SVGIG (reference sequence).

The gene calls are TRBV9 and TRBJ2-2; D is unresolved. CDR3 length: 17 residues. The V gene's germline CDR1 is SGDLS and CDR2 YYNGEE. Trimming took off 0 bases at V and 1 base at J, with 13 bases between the two ends. The CDR3 coding sequence is TGTGCCAGCAGCGTAGGGAGTAGCCATTTGAACACCGGGGAGCTGTTTTTT. Translation: CASSVGSSHLNTGELFF.

J is TRBJ1-6 and V is TRBV7-2; tentative D call: TRBD1 (6 bases). The CDR3 has 15 amino acids. The germline V gene encodes CDR1 SGHTA and CDR2 FQGNSA. V was trimmed by 5 bases and J by 10 bases, leaving 18 bases between them. Here the CDR3 DNA reads TGTGCCAGCAGCCCCCCGGGGGCGGGGGGATCACCCCTCCACTTT. Residues: CASSPPGAGGSPLHF.

The rearrangement uses TRBV27 and TRBJ1-3; no firm D call. V lost 6 bases, J lost 3 bases, and 12 bases lay in between. The CDR3 length is 14 residues. The germline gives CDR1 MNHEY, CDR2 SMNVEV (reference sequence). The CDR3 sequence is CASREYEGGNTIYF. CDR3 bases: TGTGCCAGCAGGGAATACGAGGGTGGAAACACCATATATTTT.

This chain links TRBV11-2 with TRBJ2-3; 8 bases match TRBD1. Germline lookup yields CDR1 SGHAT and CDR2 FQNNGV. V was clipped by 5 bases and J by 0 bases; unmatched bases: 4. The CDR3 is made up of 15 amino acids. The CDR3 DNA sequence: TGTGCCAGCAGCGAACAGGGGGATAGCACAGATACGCAGTATTTT. Its translation is CASSEQGDSTDTQYF.

This chain links TRBV3-1 (or the pseudogene TRBV3-2) with TRBJ1-2, with 7 bases matching TRBD1. This CDR3 has 14 amino acids. CDR1 LGHDT and CDR2 YNNKEL come from the germline V gene (reference sequence). Losses at the gene ends were 2 bases for V and 7 bases for J; bases not matched to a gene: 7. CDR3 amino acids: CASSQSLTGTGYTF. CDR3 DNA sequence: TGTGCCAGCAGCCAAAGTTTGACAGGGACTGGCTACACCTTC.

The chain has TRBV9 and TRBJ2-2, with 12 bases lining up with TRBD1. Per germline, CDR1 SGDLS and CDR2 YYNGEE. This CDR3 is built from 18 residues. V gave up 3 bases and J gave up 6 bases; unmatched junction bases: 12. The CDR3 region is CASSALPGGTGGSGELFF. The CDR3 DNA follows: TGTGCCAGCAGCGCCCTCCCCGGAGGGACAGGGGGCTCCGGGGAGCTGTTTTTT.

The CDR3 bases are TGCGCCAGCAGCCAAGAGGTGGGGACTAGCGTTTTCGAAGAGCAGTTCTTC. Protein product: CASSQEVGTSVFEEQFF. The chain couples TRBV4-3 to TRBJ2-1; the match to TRBD2 covers 10 bases. Germline V gene lookup returns CDR1 LGHNA and CDR2 YSLEER. The V segment lost 0 bases and the J segment 10 bases; nucleotides outside the gene matches: 12. The CDR3 runs to 17 residues.

The chain employs TRBV27 and TRBJ2-7, with 7 nucleotides matching TRBD1. Germline V lookup: CDR1 MNHEY, CDR2 SMNVEV (reference sequence). V dropped 0 bases and J dropped 3; count of bases not matched to a gene: 8. The CDR3 covers 16 residues. CDR3 nucleotide sequence: TGTGCCAGCAGTTTATCGCCCGACAGGGCTTACTACGAGCAGTACTTC. Translated: CASSLSPDRAYYEQYF.

The chain couples TRBV6-6 to TRBJ1-2, with 9 bases that match TRBD1. Losses at the gene ends were 0 bases for V and 3 bases for J; bases not matched to a gene: 5. The length of the CDR3 is 16 residues. The germline V gene encodes CDR1 MNHNY and CDR2 SVGAGI (reference sequence). This CDR3 reads CASSYSNTGGDYGYTF. The CDR3 coding sequence is TGTGCCAGCAGTTACTCGAATACAGGGGGCGACTATGGCTACACCTTC.

The rearrangement links TRBV18 to TRBJ2-1; 10 bases agree with TRBD2. The CDR3 consists of 13 residues. J lost 10 bases, V lost 3 bases, and 3 bases had no gene match. Germline V gives CDR1 KGHSH, CDR2 LQKENI. CDR3 sequence (DNA): TGTGCCAGCTCACCCAAAGCGGGAGGGGAGCAGTTCTTC. Its translation is CASSPKAGGEQFF.

The V and J genes are TRBV15 and TRBJ1-1, with unresolved D. CDR1 is LNHNV, CDR2 YYDKDF, per germline (reference sequence). V lost 4 bases and J 6 bases, leaving 6 bases between the germline ends. The CDR3 consists of 11 residues. For the CDR3, the DNA is TGTGCCACCAGCAATGAGGCTGAAGCTTTCTTT. Translated, it gives CATSNEAEAFF.

The gene calls are TRBV7-2 and TRBJ1-2; D not certain. V was trimmed by 6 bases and J by 5 bases, leaving 13 bases between them. The length of the CDR3 is 13 residues. Germline V lookup: CDR1 SGHTA, CDR2 FQGNSA. The CDR3 reads CASSNSLSYGYTF. CDR3 DNA: TGTGCCAGCAGTAACTCTCTCTCTTATGGCTACACCTTC.

In this sample, this clone turned up once. The chain joins TRBV28 to TRBJ2-7; D is unresolved. CDR1 and CDR2 (germline): MDHEN, SYDVKM. The CDR3 extends over 16 amino acids. The V gene lost 6 bases and the J gene lost 3 bases, with 21 bases spanning the gap. CDR3 loop: CASSGSLQGELYEQYF. CDR3 DNA: TGTGCCAGCAGCGGTAGTTTACAAGGAGAACTCTACGAGCAGTACTTC.

As DNA, the CDR3 is TGTGCCAGCAGCTTAGGGTGGGGCGCTGAAGCTTTCTTT. This translates into CASSLGWGAEAFF. V usage is TRBV11-3 and J usage is TRBJ1-1; possibly TRBD1 for D (5 bases). Germline V gene data show CDR1 as SGHNT and CDR2 as YENEEA. This CDR3 region has 13 residues. Trimming stripped 1 base from V and 6 bases from J, with 9 bases between.

This clone was counted a single time. The chain combines TRBV13 with TRBJ2-7, with TRBD2 as a possible D gene (6 bases). The V and J ends lost 0 bases and 2 bases respectively, with 20 bases between them. CDR3 length: 18 residues. Germline V gene data show CDR1 as PRHDT and CDR2 as FYEKMQ (reference sequence). DNA for the CDR3: TGTGCCAGCAGCTTAGGTAGCGGAAGCCGGACCGCTACCTACGAGCAGTACTTC. It yields the protein CASSLGSGSRTATYEQYF. Filled out from reference TRBV13 and TRBJ2-7, the complete variable domain reads AAGVIQSPRHLIKEKRETATLKCYPIPRHDTVYWYQQGPGQDPQFLISFYEKMQSDKGSIPDRFSAQQFSDYHSELNMSSLELGDSALYFCASSLGSGSRTATYEQYFGPGTRLTVT.

The V and J genes are TRBV4-3 and TRBJ2-1; no definite D call. The V end was cut by 1 base, the J end by 7 bases, with 14 bases between. This CDR3 spans 15 amino acids. Germline-derived CDR1 and CDR2 are LGHNA and YSLEER. In nucleotides, the CDR3 is TGCGCCAGCAGCCAAGCCGCGGAGCAATTAAATGAGCAGTTCTTC. Its translation is CASSQAAEQLNEQFF.

J is TRBJ1-3 and V is TRBV10-1; 7 nucleotides agree with TRBD1. Looked up from germline, CDR1 is WNHNN and CDR2 is SYGVQD (reference sequence). There are 15 residues in the CDR3. V dropped 6 bases and J dropped 4; count of bases not matched to a gene: 9. CDR3 amino acids: CASSAGTVSGNTIYF. The CDR3 nucleotides read TGCGCCAGCAGCGCCGGGACAGTGTCCGGAAACACCATATATTTT.

The V and J genes are TRBV6-6 and TRBJ2-7; 7 positions agree with TRBD1. Germline V gene lookup returns CDR1 MNHNY and CDR2 SVGAGI (reference sequence). The CDR3 length is 14 residues. Losses at the gene ends were 6 bases for V and 2 bases for J; bases not matched to a gene: 7. CDR3 DNA sequence: TGTGCCAGCAGCGAAACAGGGGTAGCCTACGAGCAGTACTTC. Encoded protein: CASSETGVAYEQYF.

This clone was counted between two and nine times. This chain connects TRBV6-5 to TRBJ2-5; D is perhaps TRBD1 (6 bases). Trimming shortened V by 10 bases and J by 5 bases, and 17 bases separated the two germline ends. Per the germline V gene, CDR1 is MNHEY and CDR2 is SVGAGI. This CDR3 is 13 amino acids long. This CDR3 is CATDLTGMETQYF. In DNA form, the CDR3 reads TGTGCCACCGACCTTACAGGGATGGAGACCCAGTACTTC.

The rearrangement joins TRBV10-3 to TRBJ2-1; D is possibly TRBD2 (7 bases). V was cut by 1 base and J by 9 bases, with 13 bases left in between. This CDR3 has 14 amino acids. CDR1 and CDR2 from the germline V gene are ENHRY and SYGVKD. CDR3 in DNA: TGTGCCATCAGTGAGTTAGGGGGAGGGGGTGAGCAGTTCTTC. Translated, it gives CAISELGGGGEQFF.